The rows below give T cell receptor beta chains drawn from one sample of a study of T-cell memory formation after mild COVID-19. TCRdb re-called the 5' RACE reads with MiXCR, one entry per CDR3 protein. The data contain hundreds of thousands of distinct CDR3 sequences, 23% of them seen just once; the ten biggest clones take up around 14%. Sequences were obtained from PBMCs or a T cell subset sorted from them (not recorded which). These receptors were collected from an adult woman who had mild COVID-19 (a few samples of this study predate the infection). Cell type and time point are not known. Both conserved end residues are trimmed from each CDR3. Each record gives: V gene, D gene, CDR3 protein. The D gene is left open where the match is weak.

>TRBV5-1|-
ASRPPGPRTDTQY
>TRBV4-2|-
ASSQELRRVEAF
>TRBV4-3|-
ASSQGVRQGGDEQF
>TRBV7-9|-
ASSFNRDPHEQY
>TRBV28|-
ASSLFLLVNEQF
>TRBV5-1|TRBD1
ASSLGTGGNEQY
>TRBV25-1|TRBD1
ASSESGSRGLPGGIQY
>TRBV18|TRBD1
ASSPLAGTGVTEAF
>TRBV18|-
ASSREANQETQY
>TRBV29-1|-
SVGGDGESYEQY
>TRBV28|TRBD2
ASRLLAGGPYEQY
>TRBV5-5|TRBD2
ASSNGLAGRETQY
>TRBV20-1|-
SARDHGRGGYEQY
>TRBV6-1|-
ASSDYSSSVNTEAF
>TRBV3-1|-
ASSQSYSAGLEQF
>TRBV7-2|-
ASSLVGRGNNEQF
>TRBV4-1|-
ASSQDTRRTDTQY
>TRBV7-8|TRBD1
ASSSRTGRGYT
>TRBV11-3|TRBD2
ASSQQTGTSGYNEQF
>TRBV5-1|-
ASSLTGAHYNEQF
>TRBV6-6|TRBD1
ASSRGQHPSGSPLH
>TRBV27|TRBD1
ASSLLGGQSKYEQY
>TRBV29-1|-
SVADDRIYEQY
>TRBV6-5|-
ASSYSTVSGANVLT
>TRBV12-3/TRBV12-4|-
ASSLGVRYEQY
>TRBV6-1|-
ASSGSWYTQY
>TRBV7-9|-
ASSVQEGDSKF
>TRBV6-6|-
ASSPMAVGYGYT